The sequence of this T cell receptor (beta chain) was determined in a study of blood T cell repertoires in COVID-19. Study background: Some COVID-19 samples were acute and others convalescent; all came from the United States, Italy and Spain.

In the original workflow: Amplified reference gene primers provided the basis for estimating nucleated cell counts. The table came from immunoSEQ multiplex PCR; TCRdb's copy has only in-frame clones and leaves some out. Clonal size and the V and J genes are those of that table, whereas D and trimming came from the DNA. Of approximately 60,000 clones listed, roughly 80% are singletons. This clone has just a few counts. Sequences were obtained from peripheral blood. This sequence originates from a woman aged 80 or over with active or convalescent COVID-19.

The CDR3 sequence: CASSDQGFVSGNTIYF. The CDR3 coding sequence is TGTGCCAGTAGTGATCAGGGTTTCGTCTCTGGAAACACCATATATTTT. This chain uses TRBV19 with TRBJ1-3; TRBD1 might be the D (5 bases). The CDR3 has 16 amino acids. The germline V gene has CDR1 LNHDA and CDR2 SQIVND (reference sequence). V was clipped by 5 bases and J by 0 bases, with 14 bases between them.